The clone carrying this T cell receptor (beta chain) was detected ten times or more. The antigen remains undetermined. This sample is part of a study of read filtering for tumor transcriptome and immune sequencing. Study context: Among patients, approximately 17 were male and around 15 female, aged 47 to 80 (mean around 68). IR-seq gave about 4.05 to 11 million TCR reads per sample; RNA-seq gave roughly 75 to 1,400. Study results and limitations: Sorted CD138-negative bone marrow cells were not purified T cells. Even smaller IR-seq throughput identified most shared clonotypes.

The CDR3 contains 16 residues. Germline values: CDR1 SEHNR, CDR2 FQNEAQ (reference sequence). V trimming: 5 bases; J trimming: 4 bases; junction bases outside the gene matches: 11. From roughly 400 ng of RNA, a library with molecular barcoded alpha/delta and beta/gamma adaptors was made. TCRdb recomputed calls from the reads with MiXCR, one row per CDR3 protein. Among about 61,000 distinct CDR3 sequences, roughly 19% were seen once, and the ten largest hold roughly an eighth. The origin of this receptor is a donor over 35 with multiple myeloma. The genes are TRBV7-9 and TRBJ2-3; 8 bases line up with TRBD2. Sequencing was carried out using a population of CD138-negative cells sorted from bone marrow. The CDR3 loop is CASSPLAGGPPDTQYF. CDR3 DNA: TGTGCCAGCAGCCCCCTGGCGGGAGGCCCCCCAGATACGCAGTATTTT.